These 29 T cell receptor beta chains share one sample of origin, sequenced in a study of identical twins. TCRdb itself ran the 5' RACE reads through MiXCR, one entry per CDR3 protein. The sample carries hundreds of thousands of distinct CDR3 sequences, roughly 10% recorded once. These data were also filed under a second study, of yellow fever vaccine responses in identical twins.

The sequencing sample was made of CD8+ T cells sorted from blood. The source of these receptors is a woman under 30 in good health.

This clonotype was counted only a few times. The CDR3 loop is CASSHTTGEQYF. CDR3 nucleotides: TGTGCCAGCAGCCACACCACGGGCGAGCAGTACTTC. J is TRBJ2-7 and V is TRBV12-3 or TRBV12-4; D is ambiguous. The CDR3 sequence is 12 residues long. V gave up 6 bases and J gave up 6 bases, with 12 bases separating them.

This clonotype was observed a handful of times. V and J are TRBV30 and TRBJ1-2, with D unresolved. Per the germline V gene, CDR1 is GTSNPN and CDR2 is SVGIG (reference sequence). CDR3 length equals 12 residues. V lost 0 bases and J 4 bases, leaving 6 bases between the germline ends. The CDR3 DNA reads as TGTGCCTGGAGTGTCGGCACCTATGGCTACACCTTC. It translates to CAWSVGTYGYTF.

This clonotype was counted at least ten times. The DNA is omitted, as the CDR3 cannot be located on it reliably, and the CDR3 follows TCRdb's listing. This sequence joins TRBV29-1 and TRBJ1-2; the DNA was not compared with TRBD1, the D call given in the table. The CDR3 extends over 13 residues, inclusive of both ends. Germline-derived CDR1 and CDR2 are SQVTM and ANQGSEA. The CDR3 region is CSVGTGTEVQITF.

The genes are TRBV7-9 and TRBJ2-3; 7 bases map to TRBD2. This CDR3 has 17 residues. Germline CDR1 SEHNR, CDR2 FQNEAQ (reference sequence). V lost 0 bases, J lost 5 bases, and 11 bases stayed unmatched. The CDR3, as DNA: TGTGCCAGCAGCTTAGCGGGGAGCGGGAAGGGTCAAGATACGCAGTATTTT. It yields the protein CASSLAGSGKGQDTQYF.

The chain joins TRBV29-1 to TRBJ1-1; TRBD1 matches 11 bases. The CDR3 has 14 residues. V was clipped by 6 bases and J by 0 bases; unmatched bases: 3. Per germline, CDR1 SQVTM and CDR2 ANQGSEA. The CDR3: CSVGQGAVNTEAFF. The CDR3 DNA reads TGCAGCGTCGGACAGGGGGCCGTGAACACTGAAGCTTTCTTT.

This chain connects TRBV30 to TRBJ1-1; D call uncertain. Deletions cut 2 bases from V and 3 bases from J, with 10 bases between. Germline V lookup: CDR1 GTSNPN, CDR2 SVGIG (reference sequence). The CDR3 extends over 13 amino acids. DNA of the CDR3: TGTGCCTGGAGTCCCACCTTGGACACTGAAGCTTTCTTT. It yields the protein CAWSPTLDTEAFF. The full variable domain, rest sourced from reference TRBV30 and TRBJ1-1, is SQTIHQWPATLVQPVGSPLSLECTVEGTSNPNLYWYRQAAGRGLQLLFYSVGIGQISSEVPQNLSASRPQDRQFILSSKKLLLSDSGFYLCAWSPTLDTEAFFGQGTRLTVV.

This clonotype came up many times. The chain couples TRBV24-1 to TRBJ2-1, with D possibly being TRBD2 (6 bases). CDR1 KGHDR and CDR2 SFDVKD come from the germline V gene. The CDR3 contains 13 residues. The V gene lost 0 bases and the J gene lost 9 bases, with 8 bases spanning the gap. CDR3 loop: CATSDLRRGEQFF. The CDR3, as DNA: TGTGCCACCAGTGATTTGCGGAGGGGTGAGCAGTTCTTC.

In this sample, this clonotype turned up a few times. The chain combines TRBV24-1 with TRBJ2-6, with D perhaps TRBD2 (5 bases). This CDR3 contains 18 residues. Germline V gives CDR1 KGHDR, CDR2 SFDVKD. Trimming stripped 5 bases from V and 0 bases from J, with 16 bases between. CDR3 bases: TGTGCCACCAGTGGACCCCCCGAGGGATTCTCTGGGGCCAACGTCCTGACTTTC. Translation gives CATSGPPEGFSGANVLTF.

This clonotype was observed a handful of times. The V gene is TRBV30, the J gene TRBJ2-3, with D perhaps assigned TRBD1 or TRBD2 (5 bases each). CDR3 length equals 14 residues. Trimming left V 4 bases short and J 5 bases short, with 16 bases between. Germline CDR1 is GTSNPN and CDR2 is SVGIG (reference sequence). The CDR3 DNA reads as TGTGCCTGGAATTCGGGCCCGAGGGGAGATACGCAGTATTTT. It yields the protein CAWNSGPRGDTQYF.

V usage is TRBV7-9 and J usage is TRBJ2-3; the D gene is possibly TRBD1 (5 bases). Looked up from germline, CDR1 is SEHNR and CDR2 is FQNEAQ (reference sequence). V was pared by 4 bases and J by 2 bases, with 16 bases between. The CDR3 loop spans 16 amino acids. CDR3 in amino acids: CASSSLQDIHTDTQYF. The CDR3 DNA reads TGTGCCAGCAGCTCCCTTCAGGACATACACACAGATACGCAGTATTTT. The variable domain in full, completed from reference TRBV7-9 and TRBJ2-3, reads DTGVSQNPRHKITKRGQNVTFRCDPISEHNRLYWYRQTLGQGPEFLTYFQNEAQLEKSRLLSDRFSAERPKGSFSTLEIQRTEQGDSAMYLCASSSLQDIHTDTQYFGPGTRLTVL.

This clonotype was counted ten times or more. This chain links TRBV4-3 with TRBJ2-1; a possible D gene is TRBD2 (6 bases). V lost 2 bases and J lost 1, with 9 bases in between. The V gene's germline CDR1 is LGHNA and CDR2 YSLEER. This CDR3 contains 15 residues. In nucleotides, the CDR3 is TGCGCCAGCAGCCAAAATCGGGAGTCCTACAATGAGCAGTTCTTC. This gives the protein CASSQNRESYNEQFF.

At least ten counts were recorded for this clonotype. The chain links TRBV15 to TRBJ2-1; D assignment may be TRBD1 or TRBD2 (5 bases each). CDR1 LNHNV and CDR2 YYDKDF come from the germline V gene (reference sequence). Between the trimmed V and J ends, which lost 5 bases and 0 bases, there was a span of 8 bases. CDR3 length equals 14 residues. CDR3: CATSAGSSYNEQFF. CDR3 DNA: TGTGCCACCAGCGCAGGGAGCTCCTACAATGAGCAGTTCTTC.

This clonotype was seen at least ten times. The chain has TRBV20-1 and TRBJ2-1; TRBD1 matches at 8 bases. Germline V gene data show CDR1 as DFQATT and CDR2 as SNEGSKA (reference sequence). The CDR3 is made up of 14 amino acids. V gave up 1 base and J gave up 4 bases; unmatched junction bases: 3. CDR3 loop: CSARGQGIYNEQFF. The CDR3 nucleotides read TGCAGTGCTAGAGGACAGGGGATTTACAATGAGCAGTTCTTC.

This clonotype was found a few times. The J gene is TRBJ2-1, the V gene TRBV5-1; D perhaps matches TRBD2 (6 bases). Germline V lookup: CDR1 SGHRS, CDR2 YFSETQ. Between the trimmed V and J ends, which lost 4 bases and 1 base, there was a span of 15 bases. This CDR3 contains 16 residues. The CDR3 region has the DNA TGCGCCAGCAGCCCGAGCGCGACTAGTTCCTACAATGAGCAGTTCTTC. Encoded protein: CASSPSATSSYNEQFF. Drawing the rest from reference TRBV5-1 and TRBJ2-1, the complete variable domain is KAGVTQTPRYLIKTRGQQVTLSCSPISGHRSVSWYQQTPGQGLQFLFEYFSETQRNKGNFPGRFSGRQFSNSRSEMNVSTLELGDSALYLCASSPSATSSYNEQFFGPGTRLTVL.

This clonotype was detected ten times or more. This chain links TRBV7-2 with TRBJ2-7; tentatively, D is TRBD1 or TRBD2 (5 bases each). Germline V gene lookup returns CDR1 SGHTA and CDR2 FQGNSA. The CDR3 runs to 14 residues. Trimming pared 5 bases from V and 0 bases from J, leaving 11 bases between. CDR3 sequence (DNA): TGTGCCAGCAGCCCGGGGACCGTCTCCTACGAGCAGTACTTC. The encoded protein is CASSPGTVSYEQYF.

This chain links TRBV10-3 with TRBJ2-7, with TRBD1 matching 7 bases. The junction had 2 bases not matched to a gene; V was cut back by 0 bases and J by 3 bases. Germline loops: CDR1 ENHRY, CDR2 SYGVKD. CDR3 size: 14 residues. DNA for the CDR3: TGTGCCATCAGTGAGTCGACAGGGATCTACGAGCAGTACTTC. Amino acids: CAISESTGIYEQYF.

As for this clonotype: A much larger clone lies a single base off, so this may be a read error. The rearrangement uses TRBV10-3 and TRBJ2-1; TRBD2 might be the D (6 bases). Trimming took off 6 bases at V and 4 bases at J, with 22 bases between the two ends. Germline CDR1 and CDR2: ENHRY and SYGVKD. There are 17 residues in the CDR3. CDR3: CAISGYSGRESYNEQFF. CDR3 in DNA: TGTGCCATCAGCGGTTATAGCGGAAGGGAATCTTACAATGAGCAGTTCTTC.

This clonotype was counted only a few times. V is TRBV11-2 and J is TRBJ2-5; D is undetermined. The CDR3 has 15 amino acids. V was pared by 0 bases and J by 4 bases, with 12 bases between. The germline gives CDR1 SGHAT, CDR2 FQNNGV. In DNA form, the CDR3 reads TGTGCCAGCAGCTTAGAGGCCACCCTGGGAGAGACCCAGTACTTC. Its translation is CASSLEATLGETQYF.

The genes are TRBV5-6 and TRBJ2-7; 8 nucleotides agree with TRBD1. CDR1 and CDR2 from the germline V gene are SGHDT and YYEEEE. The CDR3 totals 15 residues. The trim removed 2 bases at V and 3 bases at J, leaving 7 bases unmatched. CDR3 sequence: CASSLNGQGGYEQYF. The DNA for the CDR3 is TGTGCCAGCAGCTTAAACGGACAGGGAGGCTACGAGCAGTACTTC.

The gene calls are TRBV5-1 and TRBJ2-1; possible D gene TRBD2, 5 bases. The CDR3 extends over 13 amino acids. Trimming took off 1 base at V and 8 bases at J, with 10 bases between the two ends. The germline V gene encodes CDR1 SGHRS and CDR2 YFSETQ. CDR3 residues: CASSLTRSDEQFF. DNA of the CDR3: TGCGCCAGCAGCTTGACTAGATCCGATGAGCAGTTCTTC.

This clonotype was observed at least ten times. The chain has TRBV7-9 and TRBJ2-1; no reliable D call. CDR3 length equals 11 residues. Germline V gives CDR1 SEHNR, CDR2 FQNEAQ (reference sequence). Trimming stripped 3 bases from V and 12 bases from J, with 9 bases between. The CDR3 spells CASSFDSRQFF. For the CDR3, the DNA is TGTGCCAGCAGCTTCGACTCCAGGCAGTTCTTC.

This clonotype was detected a few times. The chain is built from TRBV4-3 and TRBJ1-5; no reliable D call. The CDR3 extends over 16 amino acids. V was pared by 0 bases and J by 0 bases, with 9 bases between. Per germline, CDR1 LGHNA and CDR2 YSLEER. The CDR3 region is CASSQDWQNSNQPQHF. As DNA, the CDR3 is TGCGCCAGCAGCCAAGATTGGCAGAATAGCAATCAGCCCCAGCATTTT.

This clonotype was seen more than once but under ten times. The chain uses TRBV7-9 and TRBJ2-7; D perhaps matches TRBD2 (7 bases). V was pared by 4 bases and J by 2 bases, with 15 bases between. The CDR3 is 15 amino acids. The germline V gene has CDR1 SEHNR and CDR2 FQNEAQ (reference sequence). The CDR3 is CASSSLGGATYEQYF. The CDR3 DNA sequence: TGTGCCAGCAGCTCTCTAGGGGGGGCCACCTACGAGCAGTACTTC.

A few counts support this clonotype. The CDR3 here is CSARAPTEGEEIGNQPQHF. The CDR3 DNA is TGCAGTGCTAGAGCCCCCACGGAAGGGGAAGAAATTGGGAATCAGCCCCAGCATTTT. V and J are TRBV20-1 and TRBJ1-5, with a weak D call TRBD1 (5 bases). CDR1 is DFQATT, CDR2 SNEGSKA, per germline (reference sequence). The CDR3 contains 19 residues. V was cut by 1 base and J by 4 bases, with 26 bases left in between.

The V call is TRBV9, the J call TRBJ1-2; D may be TRBD1 (5 bases). V was pared by 3 bases and J by 4 bases, with 16 bases between. Germline V gene lookup returns CDR1 SGDLS and CDR2 YYNGEE. The CDR3 loop spans 15 amino acids. CDR3 loop: CASSAGRASFYGYTF. As DNA, the CDR3 is TGTGCCAGCAGCGCAGGGAGGGCTTCATTCTATGGCTACACCTTC.

This clonotype was counted between two and nine times. The chain combines TRBV12-3 or TRBV12-4 with TRBJ2-3; D remains unclear. The CDR3 consists of 16 residues. The germline V and J ends were trimmed by 3 bases and 0 bases, with 13 bases remaining between them. The DNA for the CDR3 is TGTGCCAGCAGTTTTTTGGGTGATGCTAGCACAGATACGCAGTATTTT. Residues: CASSFLGDASTDTQYF.

The J gene is TRBJ2-3, the V gene TRBV11-3, with D hard to call. The CDR3 runs to 16 residues. V was cut by 5 bases and J by 5 bases, with 20 bases left in between. Germline V gene lookup returns CDR1 SGHNT and CDR2 YENEEA. This CDR3 is CASSGLRLGEEDTQYF. The CDR3 bases are TGTGCCAGCAGCGGCCTCCGTTTGGGCGAAGAAGATACGCAGTATTTT.

This clonotype was detected only a few times. This chain links TRBV6-2 or TRBV6-3 with TRBJ2-7; 7 positions match TRBD1. The CDR3 runs to 16 residues. Trimming took 7 bases from V and 0 from J; bases not matched to a gene: 12. CDR1 MNHEY and CDR2 SVGEGT come from the germline V gene. The CDR3 protein is CASIAIRGQNSYEQYF. Written as DNA, the CDR3 is TGTGCCAGCATAGCAATCCGGGGACAGAACTCCTACGAGCAGTACTTC.

The sample holds many counts of this clonotype. This chain uses TRBV12-3 or TRBV12-4 with TRBJ2-2, with D possibly TRBD1 on 6 matching bases. V was shortened by 3 bases and J by 4 bases, with 9 bases between the two germline ends. The CDR3 is made up of 14 amino acids. The CDR3 sequence: CASSFTGFTGELFF. CDR3 bases: TGTGCCAGCAGTTTTACAGGGTTCACCGGGGAGCTGTTTTTT.